This passage covers 7 T cell receptor beta chains from one sample sequenced in a study of CD8 T cells in ankylosing spondylitis. TCRdb re-analysed the 5' RACE reads in MiXCR, keeping a single row per CDR3 protein. This sample carries 200,000 to 250,000 distinct CDR3 sequences, approximately 16% of them seen once, and the ten largest clones take about two fifths. These receptors have no known antigen. Notes on the study in general: Blood of patients with ankylosing spondylitis appeared to be characterized by a TCR beta motif of about eight highly homologous variants.

Sequencing was carried out using blood, either unsorted or a sorted T cell fraction (not recorded which). Source of these receptors: a male donor with ankylosing spondylitis.

V is TRBV7-2 and J is TRBJ1-5, with D unresolved. The CDR3 is 16 amino acids. The germline CDR1 and CDR2 sequences are SGHTA and FQGNSA. V was trimmed by 3 bases and J by 0 bases, leaving 12 bases between them. CDR3 nucleotides: TGTGCCAGCAGCTTGTGGGGATATAATAGCAATCAGCCCCAGCATTTT. It translates to CASSLWGYNSNQPQHF.

CDR3 in DNA: TGTGCCAGCAGCGCGGGACTAGCGGGGGCGACGCAGTATTTT. Amino acid sequence: CASSAGLAGATQYF. The chain uses TRBV7-9 and TRBJ2-3, with 14 bases fitting TRBD2. Germline V CDR1 and CDR2: SEHNR, FQNEAQ (reference sequence). This CDR3 has 14 residues. With V trimmed by 5 bases and J by 9 bases, 4 bases remained unmatched.

For this clonotype: At one end the junction does not follow the germline gene, possibly because of a read error. The chain uses TRBV27 and TRBJ2-1, with D possibly matching TRBD2 (5 bases). Germline CDR1 and CDR2: MNHEY and SMNVEV (reference sequence). The CDR3 is 13 residues long. The CDR3 nucleotides are TGTGCCAGCAGTTCACCGGGGTCCGATGAAAGCGTCTTC. Amino acid sequence: CASSSPGSDESVF.

There are a few counts of this clonotype. The CDR3 loop is CASSPTFSLPPVDTF. CDR3 bases: TGTGCCAGCAGTCCTACATTCAGCCTGCCGCCGGTGGACACCTTC. The chain employs TRBV12-3 or TRBV12-4 and TRBJ1-2; no definite D call. This CDR3 region has 15 residues. Trimming pared 5 bases from V and 12 bases from J, leaving 25 bases between.

The V gene is TRBV5-1, the J gene TRBJ2-7; TRBD1 matches 9 bases. The CDR3 extends over 16 amino acids. Trimming took 0 bases from V and 3 from J; bases not matched to a gene: 7. Per germline, CDR1 SGHRS and CDR2 YFSETQ. CDR3 bases: TGCGCCAGCAGCTTGGCCACAGGGGGCATGGGCTACGAGCAGTACTTC. It yields the protein CASSLATGGMGYEQYF.

The chain employs TRBV7-9 and TRBJ2-7; D might be TRBD2 (6 bases). Trimming shortened V by 4 bases and J by 3 bases, and 16 bases separated the two germline ends. This CDR3 is 15 amino acids long. Germline CDR1 reads SEHNR; CDR2 reads FQNEAQ (reference sequence). The CDR3: CASSSGLGGVYEQYF. In DNA, the CDR3 is TGTGCCAGCAGCTCGGGACTTGGGGGAGTCTACGAGCAGTACTTC. Based on the CDR3 plus reference TRBV7-9 and TRBJ2-7, the full variable domain is DTGVSQNPRHKITKRGQNVTFRCDPISEHNRLYWYRQTLGQGPEFLTYFQNEAQLEKSRLLSDRFSAERPKGSFSTLEIQRTEQGDSAMYLCASSSGLGGVYEQYFGPGTRLTVT.

The chain is built from TRBV25-1 and TRBJ2-5; D is possibly TRBD1 (5 bases). V dropped 1 base and J dropped 4 bases, with 10 bases sitting between them. CDR1 is MGHDK, CDR2 SYGVNS, per germline. The length of the CDR3 is 14 residues. The chain's CDR3 is CASSEFNRGETQYF. The CDR3 DNA sequence: TGTGCCAGCAGTGAATTTAATAGGGGAGAGACCCAGTACTTC.